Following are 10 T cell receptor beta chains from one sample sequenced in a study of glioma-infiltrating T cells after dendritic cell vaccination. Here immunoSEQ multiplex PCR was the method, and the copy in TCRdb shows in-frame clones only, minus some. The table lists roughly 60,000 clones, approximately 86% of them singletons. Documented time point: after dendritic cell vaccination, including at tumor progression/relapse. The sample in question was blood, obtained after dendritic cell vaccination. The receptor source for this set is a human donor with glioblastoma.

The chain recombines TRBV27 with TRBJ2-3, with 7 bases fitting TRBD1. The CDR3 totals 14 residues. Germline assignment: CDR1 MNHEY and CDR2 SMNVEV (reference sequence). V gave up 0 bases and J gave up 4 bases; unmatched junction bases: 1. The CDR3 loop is CASSLSGTADTQYF. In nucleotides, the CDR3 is TGTGCCAGCAGTTTATCCGGGACAGCAGATACGCAGTATTTT.

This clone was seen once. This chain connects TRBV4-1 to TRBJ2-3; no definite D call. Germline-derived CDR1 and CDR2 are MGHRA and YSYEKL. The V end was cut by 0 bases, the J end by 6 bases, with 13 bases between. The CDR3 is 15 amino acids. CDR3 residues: CASSQENRVEDTQYF. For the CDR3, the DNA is TGCGCCAGCAGCCAAGAAAATCGAGTAGAGGATACGCAGTATTTT.

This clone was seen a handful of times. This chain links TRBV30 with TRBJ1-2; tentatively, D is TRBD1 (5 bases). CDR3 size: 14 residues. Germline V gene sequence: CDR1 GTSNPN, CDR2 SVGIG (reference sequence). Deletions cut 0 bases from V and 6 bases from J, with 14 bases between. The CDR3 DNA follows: TGTGCCTGGAGTGTACTTTCGACAGACAATGGCTACACCTTC. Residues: CAWSVLSTDNGYTF.

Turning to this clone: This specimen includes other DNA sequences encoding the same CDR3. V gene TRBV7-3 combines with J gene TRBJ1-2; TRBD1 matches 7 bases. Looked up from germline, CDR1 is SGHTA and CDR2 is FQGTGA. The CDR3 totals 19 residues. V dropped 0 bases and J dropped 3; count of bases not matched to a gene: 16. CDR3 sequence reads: CASSLTRGKTDRGDYGYTF. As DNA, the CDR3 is TGTGCCAGCAGCTTAACCAGGGGGAAGACAGACAGAGGCGACTATGGCTACACCTTC.

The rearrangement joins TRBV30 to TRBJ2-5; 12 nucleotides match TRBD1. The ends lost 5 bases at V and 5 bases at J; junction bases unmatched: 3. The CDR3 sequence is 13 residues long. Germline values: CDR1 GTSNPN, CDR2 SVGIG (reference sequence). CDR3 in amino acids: CAWGTGGAETQYF. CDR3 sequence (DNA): TGTGCCTGGGGGACAGGGGGCGCGGAGACCCAGTACTTC. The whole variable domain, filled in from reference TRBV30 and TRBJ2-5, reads SQTIHQWPATLVQPVGSPLSLECTVEGTSNPNLYWYRQAAGRGLQLLFYSVGIGQISSEVPQNLSASRPQDRQFILSSKKLLLSDSGFYLCAWGTGGAETQYFGPGTRLLVL.

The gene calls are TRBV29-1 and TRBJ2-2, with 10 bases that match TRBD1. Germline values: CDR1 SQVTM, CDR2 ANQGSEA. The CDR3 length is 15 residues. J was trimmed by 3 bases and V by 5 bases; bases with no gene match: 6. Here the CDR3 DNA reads TGCAGCGTTTACACCGGACAGGGGGACACCGGGGAGCTGTTTTTT. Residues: CSVYTGQGDTGELFF.

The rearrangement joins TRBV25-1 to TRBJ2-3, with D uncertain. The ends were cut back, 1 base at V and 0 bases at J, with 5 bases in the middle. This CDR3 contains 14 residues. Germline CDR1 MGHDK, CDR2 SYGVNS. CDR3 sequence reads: CASSEFGSTDTQYF. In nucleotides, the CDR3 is TGTGCCAGCAGTGAATTCGGGAGCACAGATACGCAGTATTTT.

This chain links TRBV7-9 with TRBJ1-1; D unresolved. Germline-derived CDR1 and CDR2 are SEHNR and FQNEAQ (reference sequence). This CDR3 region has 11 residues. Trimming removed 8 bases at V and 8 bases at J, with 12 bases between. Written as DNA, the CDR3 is TGTGCCAGCCGAGGTTTAAAGGAAGCTTTCTTT. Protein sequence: CASRGLKEAFF.

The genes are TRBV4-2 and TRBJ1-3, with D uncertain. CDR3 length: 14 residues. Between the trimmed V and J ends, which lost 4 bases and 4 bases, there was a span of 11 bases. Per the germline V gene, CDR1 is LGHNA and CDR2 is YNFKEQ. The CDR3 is CASSPDSGGNTIYF. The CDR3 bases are TGTGCCAGCAGCCCGGACTCCGGGGGAAACACCATATATTTT.

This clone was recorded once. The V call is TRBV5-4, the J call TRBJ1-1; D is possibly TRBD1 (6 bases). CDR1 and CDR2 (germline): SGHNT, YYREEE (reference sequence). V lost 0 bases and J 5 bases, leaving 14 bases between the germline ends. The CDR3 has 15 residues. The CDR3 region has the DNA TGTGCCAGCAGCTTGGACTGGGGGCAGGGAACTGAAGCTTTCTTT. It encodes CASSLDWGQGTEAFF.